The 7 T cell receptor beta chains in this list originate from one sample, sequenced in a study of human T cells and chemical hapten exposure (dated by TCRdb to the early 2020s). The time point label corresponds to: patch test 2, 6 weeks after DPC sensitization. Taken with the paper, the label for treatment or condition translates to: therapeutic diphenylcyclopropenone sensitization with weekly scalp DPC. Library method: RACE. The run used a NextSeq 500. The public reads were quality trimmed at Q25 with fastp and then assembled into clones with MiXCR by TCRdb, keeping productive beta chains. Rows are unified per CDR3 protein, each entry keeping the most common DNA and genes. The sample table holds about 140,000 distinct CDR3 sequences, of which approximately 10% were seen once. Under 1.5% of the sample is held by the ten biggest clonotypes. Sequenced material: whole blood, taken in connection with sensitization to the hapten diphenylcyclopropenone (DPC). The receptors shown here come from a woman in her fifties or sixties with alopecia areata. Some clones in this sample may be carry-over from other donors' samples.

Many counts were recorded for this clonotype. This rearrangement joins TRBV19 to TRBJ1-5; D is undetermined. The V end was cut by 5 bases, the J end by 7 bases, with 18 bases between. The CDR3 runs 15 residues. Looked up from germline, CDR1 is LNHDA and CDR2 is SQIVND (reference sequence). CDR3: CASSPDPGREQPQHF. In nucleotides, the CDR3 is TGTGCCAGTAGTCCGGACCCAGGACGGGAGCAGCCCCAGCATTTT.

This clonotype was detected many times. J is TRBJ2-2 and V is TRBV12-3 or TRBV12-4; D is ambiguous. The V end lost 7 bases, the J end lost 7 bases, and 16 bases lay between the germline ends. This CDR3 region has 14 residues. CDR3 in amino acids: CASTFSGWGGELFF. CDR3 DNA: TGTGCCAGCACCTTCTCGGGTTGGGGCGGGGAGCTGTTTTTT.

The gene calls are TRBV30 and TRBJ2-6; the match to TRBD1 covers 8 bases. V gave up 7 bases and J gave up 0 bases; unmatched junction bases: 5. The V gene's germline CDR1 is GTSNPN and CDR2 SVGIG (reference sequence). The CDR3 loop spans 15 amino acids. The CDR3 DNA sequence: TGTGCCTACCGGGACAGGATCTCTGGGGCCAACGTCCTGACTTTC. This gives the protein CAYRDRISGANVLTF.

This clonotype turned up a few times. This chain uses TRBV6-2 or TRBV6-3 with TRBJ2-2, with 9 nucleotides matching TRBD2. Germline CDR1 is MNHEY and CDR2 is SVGEGT. CDR3 length: 20 amino acids. J gave up 3 bases and V 2 bases, and 16 bases lay outside the gene matches. The CDR3: CASSYEGTQGLALYTGELFF. CDR3 bases: TGTGCCAGCAGTTACGAAGGGACACAAGGACTAGCGCTATACACCGGGGAGCTGTTTTTT.

This clonotype has at least ten counts. The V and J genes are TRBV4-2 and TRBJ1-3; D is undetermined. The CDR3 sequence is 18 residues long. The V gene's germline CDR1 is LGHNA and CDR2 YNFKEQ. Trimming cost V 0 bases and J 4 bases, with 19 bases left between them. CDR3 sequence reads: CASSQDLAGFKPGNTIYF. The CDR3 bases are TGTGCCAGCAGCCAAGATCTCGCGGGCTTTAAACCCGGAAACACCATATATTTT.

This clonotype was counted only a few times. This chain connects TRBV10-1 to TRBJ2-1; 13 positions agree with TRBD2. The V gene end was trimmed by 5 bases and the J gene end by 3 bases; junction bases not matched to a gene: 4. The CDR3 length is 16 residues. Germline V lookup: CDR1 WNHNN, CDR2 SYGVQD (reference sequence). For the CDR3, the DNA is TGCGCCAGCAGTCGGACTAGCGGGAGTGGCTACAATGAGCAGTTCTTC. Its translation: CASSRTSGSGYNEQFF.

At least ten counts were recorded for this clonotype. The CDR3, as DNA: TGTGCCAGCAGCTTAACACAGAACACTGAAGCTTTCTTT. This translates into CASSLTQNTEAFF. This sequence joins TRBV7-9 and TRBJ1-1, with D unclear. V lost 2 bases and J 1 base, leaving 5 bases between the germline ends. Germline CDR1 reads SEHNR; CDR2 reads FQNEAQ (reference sequence). CDR3 length equals 13 residues. The entire variable domain, with the rest obtained from reference TRBV7-9 and TRBJ1-1, is as follows: DTGVSQNPRHKITKRGQNVTFRCDPISEHNRLYWYRQTLGQGPEFLTYFQNEAQLEKSRLLSDRFSAERPKGSFSTLEIQRTEQGDSAMYLCASSLTQNTEAFFGQGTRLTVV.